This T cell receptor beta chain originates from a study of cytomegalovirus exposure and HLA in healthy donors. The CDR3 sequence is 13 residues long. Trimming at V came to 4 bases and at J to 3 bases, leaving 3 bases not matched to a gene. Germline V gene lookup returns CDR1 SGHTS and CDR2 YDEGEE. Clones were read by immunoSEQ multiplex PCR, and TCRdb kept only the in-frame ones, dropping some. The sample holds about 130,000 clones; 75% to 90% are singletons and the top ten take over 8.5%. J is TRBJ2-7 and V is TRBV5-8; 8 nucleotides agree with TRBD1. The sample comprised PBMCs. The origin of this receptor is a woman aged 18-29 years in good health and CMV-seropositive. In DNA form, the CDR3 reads TGTGCCAGCAGCGTGACAGGGGTCTACGAGCAGTACTTC. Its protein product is CASSVTGVYEQYF.